The 8 T cell receptor beta chains listed next were all sequenced from one sample in a study of tumor-infiltrating lymphocytes in primary liver carcinoma. The 20-30 mg bulk tissue piece was not sorted before simultaneous RNA and DNA extraction. Reverse transcription of approximately 0.55 ug total RNA with a constant-region primer produced TCR beta cDNA. What produced the TCR beta libraries was three nested multiplex PCR rounds using slightly modified ARM-PCR. TRBV1-TRBV30 forward primers paired with a C-beta reverse primer drove the first two PCR rounds, roughly 9 cycles each. TCRdb itself ran the multiplex PCR reads through MiXCR, one entry per CDR3 protein. The data hold under 90,000 distinct CDR3 sequences, with 55% to 85% observed a single time. Sequencing was performed on liver tumor tissue from sampling region 1. Subset given: tumor region T1, superior pole. These receptors all come from a man aged 40-55 years with primary liver carcinoma and hepatitis B virus infection.

Notes on this clonotype: A much larger clonotype is one base distant, so this may be a read error. The rearrangement joins TRBV7-9 to TRBJ2-1, with 8 bases lining up with TRBD2. The germline CDR1 and CDR2 sequences are SEHNR and FQNEAQ (reference sequence). This CDR3 has 15 amino acids. With V trimmed by 11 bases and J by 6 bases, 15 bases remained unmatched. The DNA for the CDR3 is TGTGCCGTGCAACTGGGGTCTAGCGGGTCCAATGAGCAGTTCTTC. It encodes CAVQLGSSGSNEQFF.

This clonotype was seen just once. The genes are TRBV2 and TRBJ1-5; the D gene is possibly TRBD1 (6 bases). Germline V gives CDR1 SNHLY, CDR2 FYNNEI. This CDR3 has 15 residues. Deletions cut 4 bases from V and 6 bases from J, with 16 bases between. The CDR3, as DNA: TGTGCCAGCAGTGGACAGGCGAATGTAGGTCAGCCCCAGCATTTT. Residues: CASSGQANVGQPQHF.

In the case of this clonotype: One end of the junction varies from germline; a read error may be responsible. The V and J genes are TRBV6-1 and TRBJ1-1, with D unclear. The CDR3 runs to 14 residues. CDR1 MNHNS and CDR2 SASEGT come from the germline V gene. DNA for the CDR3: TGTGCCAGCAGTGAAGTCAGAGCTACCACTGAAACTTTCTTT. Translating gives CASSEVRATTETFF.

With respect to this clonotype: A much larger clonotype is one base distant, so this may be a read error. The V gene is TRBV28, the J gene TRBJ1-2, with 10 bases identical to TRBD1. CDR1 is MDHEN, CDR2 SYDVKM, per germline. The CDR3 runs to 15 residues. The CDR3 region is CASSYDRGLWYDYTF. CDR3 DNA: TGTGCCAGCAGCTATGACAGGGGGCTATGGTATGACTACACCTTC.

The rearrangement joins TRBV7-8 to TRBJ2-1; 14 bases fit TRBD2. V lost 11 bases and J lost 3; bases outside the gene matches: 12. Per germline, CDR1 SGHVS and CDR2 FQNEAQ. The CDR3 totals 17 residues. The CDR3 nucleotides read TGTGCCGGCAACTGGACTAGCGGGAGGACCGACTACAATGAGCAGTTCTTC. Translating gives CAGNWTSGRTDYNEQFF.

This clonotype was found a few times. One end of the junction varies from germline; a read error may be responsible. The V and J genes are TRBV4-2 and TRBJ2-3; 7 positions agree with TRBD1. The CDR3 is 15 amino acids. From germline, CDR1 is LGHNA and CDR2 YNFKEQ. DNA for the CDR3: TGTGCCAGCAGCCGACCGAGAACAGGGACAGATGCGCAGTATTTT. Translated: CASSRPRTGTDAQYF.

The rearrangement uses TRBV28 and TRBJ2-1, with TRBD2 matching over 7 bases. V dropped 10 bases and J dropped 6; count of bases not matched to a gene: 15. Germline-derived CDR1 and CDR2 are MDHEN and SYDVKM. The CDR3 is 15 amino acids. The CDR3 DNA reads as TGTGCCATCAGCAATTTTGTAGGGAGGGGCAATGAGCAGTTCTTC. Translation gives CAISNFVGRGNEQFF.

Concerning this clonotype: Without the conserved terminal phenylalanine or tryptophan, this CDR3 likely stems from a read error. The chain employs TRBV6-5 and TRBJ2-7; D may be TRBD2 (5 bases). V lost 6 bases and J lost 3, with 12 bases in between. CDR3 length equals 13 residues. The germline gives CDR1 MNHEY, CDR2 SVGAGI. The CDR3 DNA reads as TGTGCCAGCAGCCAAAGCGGTAGCTACGAGCAGTACTTA. Protein: CASSQSGSYEQYL.